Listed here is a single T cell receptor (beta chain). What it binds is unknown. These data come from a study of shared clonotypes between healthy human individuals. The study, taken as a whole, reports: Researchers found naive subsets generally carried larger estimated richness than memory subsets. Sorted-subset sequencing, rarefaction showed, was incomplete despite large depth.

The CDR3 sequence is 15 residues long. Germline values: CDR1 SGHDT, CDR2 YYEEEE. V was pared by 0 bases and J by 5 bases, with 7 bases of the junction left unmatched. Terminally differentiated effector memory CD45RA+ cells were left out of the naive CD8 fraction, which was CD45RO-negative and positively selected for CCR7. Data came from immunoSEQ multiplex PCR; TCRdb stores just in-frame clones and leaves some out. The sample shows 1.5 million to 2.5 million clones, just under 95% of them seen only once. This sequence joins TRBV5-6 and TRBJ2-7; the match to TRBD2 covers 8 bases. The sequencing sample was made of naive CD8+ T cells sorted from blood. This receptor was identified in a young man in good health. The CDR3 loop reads CASSLAPGGFDEQYF. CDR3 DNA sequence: TGTGCCAGCAGCTTGGCTCCGGGAGGGTTCGACGAGCAGTACTTC.